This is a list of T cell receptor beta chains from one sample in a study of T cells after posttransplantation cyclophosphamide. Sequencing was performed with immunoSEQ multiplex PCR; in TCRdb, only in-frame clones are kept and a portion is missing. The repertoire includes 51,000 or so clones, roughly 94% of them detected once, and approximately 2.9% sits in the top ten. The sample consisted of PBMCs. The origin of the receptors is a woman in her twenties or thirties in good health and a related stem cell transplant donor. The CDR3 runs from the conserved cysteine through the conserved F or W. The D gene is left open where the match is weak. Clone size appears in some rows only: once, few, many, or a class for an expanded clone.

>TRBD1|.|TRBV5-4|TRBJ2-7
CASSLNRGSYEQYF
TGTGCCAGCAGCTTGAACAGGGGGTCCTACGAGCAGTACTTC
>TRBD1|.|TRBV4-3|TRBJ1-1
CASSQDLGAGTGRTEAFF
TGCGCCAGCAGCCAAGATTTAGGGGCCGGGACAGGGAGGACTGAAGCTTTCTTT
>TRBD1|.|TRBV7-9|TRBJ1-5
CASSRTGNQPQHF
TGTGCCAGCAGTCGGACAGGGAATCAGCCCCAGCATTTT
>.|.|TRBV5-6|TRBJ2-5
CASSPPGVQETQYF
TGTGCCAGCAGCCCTCCGGGAGTCCAAGAGACCCAGTACTTC
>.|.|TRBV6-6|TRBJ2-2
CASSYIGQFKELFF
TGTGCCAGCAGTTATATTGGACAGTTCAAAGAGCTGTTTTTT
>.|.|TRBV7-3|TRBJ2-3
CASREGGTDTQYF
TGTGCCAGCAGGGAGGGGGGGACAGATACGCAGTATTTT
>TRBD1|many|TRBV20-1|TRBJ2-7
CSAGQGNEQYF
TGCAGTGCTGGACAGGGGAACGAGCAGTACTTC
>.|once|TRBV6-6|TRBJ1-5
CASSYSRDRPQHF
TGTGCCAGCAGTTACTCGCGGGACCGGCCCCAGCATTTT
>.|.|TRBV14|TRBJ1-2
CASSQTVNYGYTF
TGTGCCAGCAGCCAAACAGTTAACTATGGCTACACCTTC
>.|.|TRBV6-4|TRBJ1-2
CASSDWLHGQKYGYTF
TGTGCCAGCAGTGACTGGTTACACGGACAGAAGTATGGCTACACCTTC
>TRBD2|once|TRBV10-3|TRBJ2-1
CAIEPGLGYEQFF
TGTGCCATCGAACCGGGACTAGGGTATGAGCAGTTCTTC
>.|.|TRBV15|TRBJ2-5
CATSRGAAGWKETQYF
TGTGCCACCAGCAGAGGAGCCGCGGGGTGGAAAGAGACCCAGTACTTC
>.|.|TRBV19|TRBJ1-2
CASSTPWHFYGYTF
TGTGCCAGTAGTACCCCCTGGCATTTCTATGGCTACACCTTC
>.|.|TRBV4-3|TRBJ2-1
CASSGQRGAYNEQFF
TGCGCCAGCAGCGGACAGAGGGGCGCCTACAATGAGCAGTTCTTC
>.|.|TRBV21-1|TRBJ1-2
CASSNDVGGKDYGYTF
TGTGCCAGCAGCAATGATGTAGGGGGTAAGGACTATGGCTACACCTTC
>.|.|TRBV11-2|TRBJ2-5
CASSQAVGVPQETQYF
TGTGCCAGCAGCCAAGCCGTAGGGGTACCCCAAGAGACCCAGTACTTC
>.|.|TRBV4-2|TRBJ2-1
CASSLDGGNEQFF
TGTGCCAGCAGCCTAGACGGAGGCAATGAGCAGTTCTTC
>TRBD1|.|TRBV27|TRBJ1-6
CASSNTGDSPLHF
TGTGCCAGCAGTAATACAGGGGATTCACCCCTCCACTTT
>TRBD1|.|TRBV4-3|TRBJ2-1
CASSHPGTVGDEQFF
TGCGCCAGCAGCCATCCCGGGACAGTTGGAGATGAGCAGTTCTTC
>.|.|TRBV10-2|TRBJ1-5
CASSDPGQVGLAQHF
TGCGCCAGCAGTGATCCAGGGCAGGTGGGATTAGCCCAGCATTTT
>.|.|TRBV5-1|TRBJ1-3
CASSLDTPGNTIYF
TGCGCCAGCAGCTTGGACACACCTGGAAACACCATATATTTT
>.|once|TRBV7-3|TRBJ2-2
CASKRSPGDTGELFF
TGTGCCAGCAAAAGATCGCCCGGTGACACCGGGGAGCTGTTTTTT
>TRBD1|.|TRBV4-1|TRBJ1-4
CASSTPGQGLENEKLFF
TGCGCCAGCAGCACACCGGGACAGGGGTTGGAGAATGAAAAACTGTTTTTT
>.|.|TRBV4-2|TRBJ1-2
CASSQDSTGFGSGYTF
TGTGCCAGCAGCCAAGATAGTACAGGGTTTGGGTCTGGCTACACCTTC
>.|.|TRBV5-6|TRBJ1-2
CASSLFGRQVSQFYGYTF
TGTGCCAGCAGCTTGTTTGGAAGGCAGGTTTCCCAGTTCTATGGCTACACCTTC
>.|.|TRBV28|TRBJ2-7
CASQGGASYEQYF
TGTGCCAGCCAGGGGGGCGCCTCCTACGAGCAGTACTTC
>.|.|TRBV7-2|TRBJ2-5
CASSSVGTQYF
TGTGCCAGTAGCTCCGTCGGGACCCAGTACTTC
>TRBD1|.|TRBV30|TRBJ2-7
CAWSPGTGVFYVHF
TGTGCCTGGAGTCCCGGGACAGGGGTGTTCTACGTGCACTTC
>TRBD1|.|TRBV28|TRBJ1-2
CASTEQGAGRGYTF
TGTGCCAGCACAGAACAGGGGGCGGGAAGGGGCTACACCTTC